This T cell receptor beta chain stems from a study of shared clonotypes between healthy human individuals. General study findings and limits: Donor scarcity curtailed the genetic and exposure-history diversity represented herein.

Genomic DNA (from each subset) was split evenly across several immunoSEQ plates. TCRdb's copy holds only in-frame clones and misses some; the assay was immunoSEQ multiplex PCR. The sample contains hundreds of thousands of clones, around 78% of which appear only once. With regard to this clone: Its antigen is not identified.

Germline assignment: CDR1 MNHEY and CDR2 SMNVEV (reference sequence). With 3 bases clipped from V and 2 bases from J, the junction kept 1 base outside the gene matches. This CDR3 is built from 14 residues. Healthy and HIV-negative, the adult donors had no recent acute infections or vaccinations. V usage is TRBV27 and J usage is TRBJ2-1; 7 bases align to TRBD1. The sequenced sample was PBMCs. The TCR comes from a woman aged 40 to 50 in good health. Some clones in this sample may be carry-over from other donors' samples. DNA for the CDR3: TGTGCCAGCAGTTTCCAGGGGGCCTACAATGAGCAGTTCTTC. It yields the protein CASSFQGAYNEQFF.